This T cell receptor (beta chain) derives from a study of post-analysis software for immune sequencing data. Study conclusions and caveats: Comparison of patients with controls showed four or five TRBV segments more frequent in patients, TRBV5-6, TRBV5-1 and TRBV20-1 among them. Under the F measure, samples that were prepared in one batch clustered strongly together. Normalized Chao1 diversity was significantly lower in multiple sclerosis patients than in controls.

This CDR3 has 18 residues. Germline V gene sequence: CDR1 SEHNR, CDR2 FQNEAQ (reference sequence). Trimming took off 5 bases at V and 0 bases at J, with 17 bases between the two ends. This clonotype was counted between two and nine times. Its antigen is not identified. Included in the TCR beta cDNA libraries were unique molecular identifiers. TCRdb reprocessed the PCR reads with MiXCR, giving one entry per CDR3 protein. The sample has some 690,000 distinct CDR3 sequences; approximately 59% are singletons. The chain is built from TRBV7-9 and TRBJ2-6, with D maybe TRBD2 (5 bases). Sequences were obtained from blood. This TCR was recovered from a girl aged 2-15 years with multiple sclerosis. The DNA of the CDR3 is TGTGCCAGCAGCGCCCGTCGGGATCCAAGCTCTGGGGCCAACGTCCTGACTTTC. As protein: CASSARRDPSSGANVLTF.